The table lists the clone carrying this T cell receptor (beta chain) with a few counts. Its antigen is as yet unknown. The sample comes from a study of OX40 agonist ivuxolimab in advanced cancers. The overall study: Of the patients, three showed partial responses, one with hepatocellular carcinoma and two with cutaneous melanoma. Study observations and caveats: Averaging showed that CD8+ T cells had more expanded clones than CD4+ did. Some of the nonresponding patients also showed low levels of normalized T-cell clonal expansion.

It was autoimmune disease history or systemic immunosuppression that excluded patients. TCRdb's table, derived via immunoSEQ multiplex PCR, lists solely in-frame clones and lacks some. Of around 62,000 clones in the sample, approximately 86% are singletons; the top ten hold roughly 1.1%. V was pared by 0 bases and J by 1 base, with 7 bases of the junction left unmatched. This CDR3 is built from 18 residues. CDR1 is SGDLS and CDR2 is YYNGEE in the germline V gene. The chain employs TRBV9 and TRBJ2-2; 9 bases fit TRBD2. The TCR originated in an adult with an advanced solid tumor such as melanoma, head and neck, liver or kidney cancer. The source was CD4+ or CD8+ T cells sorted from blood, collected in a trial of the OX40 agonist ivuxolimab. The CDR3 sequence is CASSVESSGRGNTGELFF. The CDR3 nucleotides read TGTGCCAGCAGCGTAGAGAGTAGCGGGAGAGGGAACACCGGGGAGCTGTTTTTT.